These 2 T cell receptor beta chains share one sample of origin, sequenced in a study of OX40 agonist ivuxolimab in advanced cancers. Clones were sequenced by immunoSEQ multiplex PCR, and TCRdb holds only the in-frame ones, with some missing. This sample yields around 66,000 clones, of which around 90% are seen a single time; around 2% belongs to the top ten. The source was CD4+ or CD8+ T cells sorted from blood, collected in a trial of the OX40 agonist ivuxolimab. These receptors were taken from an adult with an advanced solid tumor such as melanoma, head and neck, liver or kidney cancer.

Here the CDR3 reads CASSLQPENTGELFF. CDR3 DNA sequence: TGCGCCAGCAGCTTGCAACCAGAGAACACCGGGGAGCTGTTTTTT. The V gene is TRBV5-1, the J gene TRBJ2-2; D gene uncertain. Germline V gene lookup returns CDR1 SGHRS and CDR2 YFSETQ. V was cut by 1 base and J by 1 base, with 8 bases left in between. There are 15 residues in the CDR3.

The genes are TRBV25-1 and TRBJ1-2, with 8 bases identical to TRBD1. Germline CDR1 reads MGHDK; CDR2 reads SYGVNS. CDR3 length: 17 amino acids. Trimming at V came to 1 base and at J to 3 bases, leaving 10 bases not matched to a gene. In nucleotides, the CDR3 is TGTGCCAGCAGTGAATCTAATCCGACAGGGGCCTACTATGGCTACACCTTC. Translation: CASSESNPTGAYYGYTF.